The 27 T cell receptor beta chains below all came from one sample that was sequenced in a study of blood T cell repertoires in COVID-19. TCRdb keeps only in-frame clones here, not all; method: immunoSEQ multiplex PCR. The table has over 250,000 clones, 85% seen once. Sequencing used peripheral blood. The receptors come from a man aged 50 to 60 with active or convalescent COVID-19.

The V gene is TRBV2, the J gene TRBJ1-1, with unresolved D. Germline CDR1 is SNHLY and CDR2 is FYNNEI. The CDR3 runs 14 residues. The V gene lost 3 bases and the J gene lost 0 bases, with 8 bases spanning the gap. CDR3 nucleotides: TGTGCCAGCAGTGACGGCAGGCTGAACACTGAAGCTTTCTTT. Translating it yields CASSDGRLNTEAFF. The variable domain in full, completed from reference TRBV2 and TRBJ1-1, reads EPEVTQTPSHQVTQMGQEVILRCVPISNHLYFYWYRQILGQKVEFLVSFYNNEISEKSEIFDDQFSVERPDGSNFTLKIRSTKLEDSAMYFCASSDGRLNTEAFFGQGTRLTVV.

J is TRBJ2-1 and V is TRBV12-3 or TRBV12-4; 8 nucleotides match TRBD2. With V trimmed by 5 bases and J by 8 bases, 2 bases remained unmatched. The CDR3 has 12 residues. This CDR3 reads CASSPGGDEQFF. Written as DNA, the CDR3 is TGTGCCAGCAGTCCGGGGGGGGATGAGCAGTTCTTC.

For this clone: At one end the junction does not follow the germline gene, possibly because of a read error. The CDR3 bases are TGTGCCAGCAGCCCGACCGGGACTATTTCAGTCTTC. It yields the protein CASSPTGTISVF. The rearrangement uses TRBV7-2 and TRBJ2-1; 7 nucleotides agree with TRBD2. Germline assignment: CDR1 SGHTA and CDR2 FQGNSA. This CDR3 is built from 12 residues.

The chain is built from TRBV5-4 and TRBJ2-5; D might be TRBD2 (5 bases). The CDR3 consists of 13 residues. Per germline, CDR1 SGHNT and CDR2 YYREEE (reference sequence). The ends were cut back, 7 bases at V and 1 base at J, with 11 bases in the middle. CDR3 loop: CASGPGIQETQYF. The CDR3 DNA sequence: TGTGCCAGCGGGCCGGGGATCCAAGAGACCCAGTACTTC.

Only a few counts were recorded for this clone. The chain joins TRBV18 to TRBJ1-4; 9 bases match TRBD1. Germline V gene sequence: CDR1 KGHSH, CDR2 LQKENI. V was pared by 4 bases and J by 7 bases, with 4 bases of the junction left unmatched. CDR3 size: 14 residues. CDR3 DNA: TGTGCCAGCTCACGACAGGGGGGTAGTGAAAAACTGTTTTTT. Its protein product is CASSRQGGSEKLFF. The entire variable domain, with the rest obtained from reference TRBV18 and TRBJ1-4, is as follows: NAGVMQNPRHLVRRRGQEARLRCSPMKGHSHVYWYRQLPEEGLKFMVYLQKENIIDESGMPKERFSAEFPKEGPSILRIQQVVRGDSAAYFCASSRQGGSEKLFFGSGTQLSVL.

The V and J genes are TRBV12-3 or TRBV12-4 and TRBJ2-4, with a possible D match to TRBD2 (6 bases). This CDR3 is 13 amino acids long. Deletions cut 3 bases from V and 9 bases from J, with 12 bases between. CDR3 in DNA: TGTGCCAGCAGTTTCGGAGGGGCGCGCATTCAGTACTTC. It is translated as CASSFGGARIQYF.

This rearrangement joins TRBV5-1 to TRBJ2-7; maybe TRBD1 (6 bases). The CDR3 runs 12 residues. CDR1 SGHRS and CDR2 YFSETQ come from the germline V gene. Trimming removed 10 bases at V and 3 bases at J, with 14 bases between. The CDR3 region has the DNA TGCGCCTGCCGGGACAACCGCTACGAGCAGTACTTC. This codes for CACRDNRYEQYF. The full variable domain, in which reference TRBV5-1 and TRBJ2-7 provide the parts outside the CDR3, is KAGVTQTPRYLIKTRGQQVTLSCSPISGHRSVSWYQQTPGQGLQFLFEYFSETQRNKGNFPGRFSGRQFSNSRSEMNVSTLELGDSALYLCACRDNRYEQYFGPGTRLTVT.

CDR3 region: CASMASPGQGVYGYTF. CDR3 DNA: TGTGCCAGCATGGCAAGCCCCGGACAGGGGGTCTATGGCTACACCTTC. The chain links TRBV6-6 to TRBJ1-2; 10 bases map to TRBD1. CDR3 size: 16 residues. Germline trimming cut 7 bases from V and 4 bases from J; bases unmatched to any gene: 12. Germline values: CDR1 MNHNY, CDR2 SVGAGI (reference sequence).

The chain couples TRBV7-9 to TRBJ1-3, with 8 bases aligning to TRBD1. CDR3 size: 16 residues. Germline V CDR1 and CDR2: SEHNR, FQNEAQ (reference sequence). Unmatched junction bases numbered 4, after V lost 3 bases and J lost 0 bases. CDR3 DNA sequence: TGTGCCAGCAGCTTCTACAGGGGGGACTCTGGAAACACCATATATTTT. Residues: CASSFYRGDSGNTIYF.

V and J are TRBV5-1 and TRBJ1-1, with a tentative D call TRBD1 (6 bases). Germline-derived CDR1 and CDR2 are SGHRS and YFSETQ. The V end was cut by 3 bases, the J end by 1 base, with 10 bases between. This CDR3 comprises 14 residues. The CDR3 nucleotides read TGCGCCAGCAGCTGGGGGCGACGGAACACTGAAGCTTTCTTT. Amino acid sequence: CASSWGRRNTEAFF.

The rearrangement joins TRBV5-6 to TRBJ1-3; D call uncertain. V shed 4 bases and J shed 0 bases, with 17 bases lying between them. The germline V gene has CDR1 SGHDT and CDR2 YYEEEE. The length of the CDR3 is 17 residues. The CDR3 DNA follows: TGTGCCAGCAGCCTTGAAGGGAGCGGTTACTCTGGAAACACCATATATTTT. Translation gives CASSLEGSGYSGNTIYF.

Of note for this clone: Germline and junction disagree at one end, which may indicate a read error. V gene TRBV5-3 combines with J gene TRBJ2-2, with a tentative D call TRBD1 (6 bases). TRBV5-3 is known as an ORF, though its function is uncertain. The CDR3 spans 14 residues. The CDR3: CVRSMGQNTGELFF. CDR3 nucleotides: TGTGTCAGAAGCATGGGACAGAACACCGGGGAGCTGTTTTTT.

V gene TRBV3-1 (or the pseudogene TRBV3-2) combines with J gene TRBJ1-2; D possibly corresponds to TRBD1 (6 bases). The CDR3 runs 14 residues. Trimming took off 2 bases at V and 4 bases at J, with 11 bases between the two ends. CDR1 and CDR2 from the germline V gene are LGHDT and YNNKEL (reference sequence). Written as DNA, the CDR3 is TGTGCCAGCAGCCAATGGACAGCCTCCTATGGCTACACCTTC. It encodes CASSQWTASYGYTF.

This clone was detected only a few times. The CDR3 DNA reads TGTGCCAGCAGCCAAGTCCGGGACACCCCCTACAATGAGCAGTTCTTC. Translated, it gives CASSQVRDTPYNEQFF. The V call is TRBV3-1 (or the pseudogene TRBV3-2), the J call TRBJ2-1; D is possibly TRBD1 (6 bases). Germline V gives CDR1 LGHDT, CDR2 YNNKEL (reference sequence). The CDR3 is 16 residues long. Trimming removed 1 base from V and 2 bases from J, with 12 bases in between.

The chain recombines TRBV9 with TRBJ2-6; D gene unclear. V was pared by 0 bases and J by 0 bases, with 7 bases between. CDR3 size: 16 residues. Germline V lookup: CDR1 SGDLS, CDR2 YYNGEE. The CDR3 here is CASSVDIFSGANVLTF. CDR3 DNA: TGTGCCAGCAGCGTAGACATATTCTCTGGGGCCAACGTCCTGACTTTC.

The chain carries TRBV20-1 and TRBJ2-4; 8 bases map to TRBD2. After removal of 3 bases from V and 0 bases from J, the junction contained 7 bases not matched to a gene. The germline gives CDR1 DFQATT, CDR2 SNEGSKA (reference sequence). The length of the CDR3 is 16 residues. The CDR3 protein is CSASGSGTAAKNIQYF. The CDR3 coding sequence is TGCAGTGCTAGTGGTAGCGGGACCGCAGCCAAAAACATTCAGTACTTC.

The chain has TRBV5-8 and TRBJ1-5, with a tentative D call TRBD1 (6 bases). Per germline, CDR1 SGHTS and CDR2 YDEGEE. There are 18 residues in the CDR3. Trimming shortened V by 3 bases and J by 3 bases, and 22 bases separated the two germline ends. In DNA form, the CDR3 reads TGTGCCAGCAGCTCGGATCGGATGGTGGACAGACCCAATCAGCCCCAGCATTTT. Translation gives CASSSDRMVDRPNQPQHF.

The chain is built from TRBV6-5 and TRBJ2-7; D unresolved. V was shortened by 5 bases and J by 3 bases, with 8 bases between the two germline ends. The length of the CDR3 is 12 residues. Germline CDR1 reads MNHEY; CDR2 reads SVGAGI. The CDR3 nucleotides are TGTGCCAGCAGTCCCGGTGTCTACGAGCAGTACTTC. Encoded protein: CASSPGVYEQYF.

The chain is built from TRBV7-3 and TRBJ2-1; D gene unclear. Germline CDR1 SGHTA, CDR2 FQGTGA. The length of the CDR3 is 14 residues. The ends were cut back, 8 bases at V and 6 bases at J, with 17 bases in the middle. CDR3 sequence (DNA): TGTGCCAGCTCTCCCGGCGGCCCGCCCAATGAGCAGTTCTTC. Its protein product is CASSPGGPPNEQFF.

V and J are TRBV6-5 and TRBJ1-1; D unresolved. The germline V and J ends were trimmed by 8 bases and 0 bases, with 4 bases remaining between them. This CDR3 comprises 11 residues. The germline V gene encodes CDR1 MNHEY and CDR2 SVGAGI. The CDR3 is CASPLNTEAFF. In nucleotides, the CDR3 is TGTGCCAGCCCTTTGAACACTGAAGCTTTCTTT.

J is TRBJ1-2 and V is TRBV5-1; TRBD1 is a possible D gene (6 bases). The germline V gene has CDR1 SGHRS and CDR2 YFSETQ. Trimming took 4 bases from V and 8 from J, leaving 18 bases between them. The CDR3 extends over 14 amino acids. The CDR3 here is CASSPRGGGCGYTF. CDR3 nucleotide sequence: TGCGCCAGCAGCCCTCGTGGGGGGGGCTGCGGCTACACCTTC.

The J gene is TRBJ2-1, the V gene TRBV7-3; 7 positions match TRBD1. The germline V gene encodes CDR1 SGHTA and CDR2 FQGTGA. V gave up 2 bases and J gave up 8 bases; unmatched junction bases: 9. The CDR3 consists of 15 residues. The chain's CDR3 is CASSLLGGLADEQFF. CDR3 in DNA: TGTGCCAGCAGCTTATTAGGGGGCCTAGCTGATGAGCAGTTCTTC.

This clone was picked up one time. The rearrangement links TRBV10-3 to TRBJ2-1; 9 nucleotides agree with TRBD2. Germline V CDR1 and CDR2: ENHRY, SYGVKD. The ends lost 6 bases at V and 8 bases at J; junction bases unmatched: 5. The CDR3 covers 13 residues. The CDR3 coding sequence is TGTGCCATCAGAAGCGGGAGGAGGGATGAGCAGTTCTTC. The encoded protein is CAIRSGRRDEQFF.

This sequence joins TRBV4-1 and TRBJ2-1, with D unclear. V lost 0 bases and J 7 bases, leaving 10 bases between the germline ends. Looked up from germline, CDR1 is MGHRA and CDR2 is YSYEKL. The CDR3 runs to 14 residues. The CDR3 DNA follows: TGCGCCAGCAGCCAAGATCTTACTGGTAATGAGCAGTTCTTC. The encoded protein is CASSQDLTGNEQFF.

The count of this clone is one. The chain combines TRBV5-1 with TRBJ2-1; 7 nucleotides agree with TRBD2. V gave up 2 bases and J gave up 7 bases; unmatched junction bases: 6. Germline V gene data show CDR1 as SGHRS and CDR2 as YFSETQ. The CDR3 consists of 14 residues. The CDR3 nucleotides are TGCGCCAGCAGCTTTAACGGGAGGACAAATGAGCAGTTCTTC. Amino acids: CASSFNGRTNEQFF.

This clone was found a few times. This CDR3 is CATSRELAGVNEQFF. The CDR3 nucleotides read TGTGCCACCAGCAGAGAGCTAGCGGGGGTTAATGAGCAGTTCTTC. This chain uses TRBV15 with TRBJ2-1, with 10 bases aligning to TRBD2. Trimming at V came to 0 bases and at J to 7 bases, leaving 3 bases not matched to a gene. Looked up from germline, CDR1 is LNHNV and CDR2 is YYDKDF (reference sequence). This CDR3 contains 15 residues.

With regard to this clone: The same CDR3 can be traced to other DNA sequences in this sample. J is TRBJ1-2 and V is TRBV6-1; D gene ambiguous. CDR3 size: 13 residues. CDR1 MNHNS and CDR2 SASEGT come from the germline V gene. Deletions cut 3 bases from V and 2 bases from J, with 7 bases between. DNA for the CDR3: TGTGCCAGCAGTGAGGCCGGGAACTATGGCTACACCTTC. This translates into CASSEAGNYGYTF.